This TCR beta chain was obtained from a study of cytomegalovirus exposure and HLA in healthy donors. Findings of the study overall: Most TCR beta V segments were productive about 87% or about 30% of the time in an earlier analysis.

Concerning this clone: The antigen remains undetermined.

The PCR used 60 Vbeta and 13 Jbeta primers. Using immunoSEQ multiplex PCR, the repertoire was profiled, and TCRdb retains in-frame clones only, with some absent. The sample shows 70,000 to 95,000 clones, over 75% of them seen only once. The TCR originated in a man in his forties or fifties in good health and CMV-seronegative. Sequenced sample: PBMCs.

The chain's CDR3 is CASSPRAQGASNTEAFF. Here the CDR3 DNA reads TGCGCCAGCAGCCCCCGAGCACAGGGGGCTTCGAACACTGAAGCTTTCTTT. V and J are TRBV5-1 and TRBJ1-1; 9 bases are shared with TRBD1. The germline V gene encodes CDR1 SGHRS and CDR2 YFSETQ. V was pared by 4 bases and J by 1 base, with 11 bases of the junction left unmatched. The CDR3 spans 17 residues.